The entry below describes one T cell receptor (beta chain). The germline gene is not matched at one end of the junction; a read error may be the cause. These data originate in a study of CD8+CD57+ T cells in acquired aplastic anemia. For sequencing, patients were chosen who had shown expansion of CD8+CD57+ cells by flow cytometry. The template used for profiling TCR beta VDJ and CDR3 was genomic DNA. One entry per CDR3 protein results from TCRdb running MiXCR on the reads. The sample yields 260,000 or so distinct CDR3 sequences, less than 85% seen once. This CDR3 comprises 14 residues. Germline V gives CDR1 LNHNV, CDR2 YYDKDF (reference sequence).

The sequence derives from a human donor with aplastic anemia. Sequencing was performed on sorted CD4+, CD8+, or CD8+CD57+ T cells (not recorded which) from PBMCs. This chain joins TRBV15 and TRBJ2-7, with D possibly matching TRBD1 (5 bases). CDR3: CATRFTGEQYAQYF. The CDR3 DNA sequence: TGTGCCACCAGGTTCACAGGCGAGCAATACGCGCAGTACTTC.